The 24 T cell receptor beta chains below all came from one sample that was sequenced in a study of blood T cells in healthy people across ages. A second PCR, run for about 7 to 11 cycles, used a sample-barcoded 5' primer plus a J-beta primer mix. TCRdb reprocessed the 5' RACE reads with MiXCR, giving one entry per CDR3 protein. The data show 1.5 million to 2 million distinct CDR3 sequences, with 25% to 30% seen just once and 7.7% held by the top ten. The material sequenced was blood. All receptors come from a woman aged 25 to 39 in good health.

This clonotype was detected many times. The V gene is TRBV6-5, the J gene TRBJ2-1, with 10 bases matching TRBD2. There are 15 residues in the CDR3. Germline V lookup: CDR1 MNHEY, CDR2 SVGAGI. Trimming removed 6 bases from V and 6 bases from J; junction bases left unmatched: 8. This CDR3 reads CASSWGGLAFNEQFF. CDR3 nucleotide sequence: TGTGCCAGCAGCTGGGGGGGACTAGCGTTCAATGAGCAGTTCTTC.

There are a few counts of this clonotype. This chain uses TRBV25-1 with TRBJ2-1; D perhaps matches TRBD1 (7 bases). CDR3 length: 18 amino acids. CDR1 and CDR2 (germline): MGHDK, SYGVNS. The germline V and J ends were trimmed by 5 bases and 10 bases, with 30 bases remaining between them. DNA of the CDR3: TGTGCCAGCAGTCCCCAGGGACAGTTCGGGGACTTTACCTACGAGCAGTTCTTC. Its translation: CASSPQGQFGDFTYEQFF.

This rearrangement joins TRBV7-9 to TRBJ2-2; perhaps TRBD1 as D (6 bases). The V end lost 5 bases, the J end lost 2 bases, and 18 bases lay between the germline ends. In germline, CDR1 is SEHNR, CDR2 FQNEAQ (reference sequence). This CDR3 has 17 amino acids. The CDR3 sequence is CASSPRSGTTNTGELFF. In DNA, the CDR3 is TGTGCCAGCAGCCCCCGTTCGGGGACAACTAACACCGGGGAGCTGTTTTTT.

The table lists this clonotype with a few counts. This chain uses TRBV14 with TRBJ2-2, with 9 positions matching TRBD1. Unmatched junction bases numbered 7, after V lost 4 bases and J lost 7 bases. Germline-derived CDR1 and CDR2 are SGHDN and FVKESK. The CDR3 totals 15 residues. The CDR3 region has the DNA TGTGCCAGCAGCCTTTGGACAGGGGTCAGCGGGGAGCTGTTTTTT. It specifies CASSLWTGVSGELFF.

The table lists this clonotype with many counts. This chain uses TRBV12-3 or TRBV12-4 with TRBJ2-7; TRBD2 agrees at 10 bases. The CDR3 covers 15 residues. Trimming took 6 bases from V and 2 from J; bases not matched to a gene: 7. CDR3: CASSVLAGAPYEQYF. The CDR3 nucleotides are TGTGCCAGCAGCGTCCTAGCGGGAGCACCCTACGAGCAGTACTTC.

There are many counts of this clonotype. The rearrangement joins TRBV20-1 to TRBJ2-5; 8 bases match TRBD1. Germline loops: CDR1 DFQATT, CDR2 SNEGSKA (reference sequence). This CDR3 is 15 amino acids long. J gave up 2 bases and V 5 bases, and 10 bases lay outside the gene matches. CDR3 coding DNA: TGCAGTGCTTCCCCGGGACAGGAGACTCAAGAGACCCAGTACTTC. Its protein product is CSASPGQETQETQYF.

The chain employs TRBV28 and TRBJ1-2; 7 nucleotides line up with TRBD1. The V gene end was trimmed by 10 bases and the J gene end by 6 bases; junction bases not matched to a gene: 11. The CDR3 is made up of 13 amino acids. In germline, CDR1 is MDHEN, CDR2 SYDVKM. The CDR3 region has the DNA TGTGCCATCCGACCCGACGGGACAGATGGCTACACCTTC. As protein: CAIRPDGTDGYTF.

This clonotype was detected only a few times. V and J are TRBV20-1 and TRBJ2-1; 8 bases fit TRBD2. V lost 6 bases to trimming and J lost 7 bases; unmatched junction nucleotides: 8. The germline V gene has CDR1 DFQATT and CDR2 SNEGSKA (reference sequence). This CDR3 has 13 residues. The DNA for the CDR3 is TGCAGTGCGCTCGGGCGGGGGGATAATGAGCAGTTCTTC. This codes for CSALGRGDNEQFF.

The rearrangement uses TRBV6-6 and TRBJ2-7; maybe TRBD2 (5 bases). Per the germline V gene, CDR1 is MNHNY and CDR2 is SVGAGI (reference sequence). The V gene lost 2 bases and the J gene lost 0 bases, with 11 bases spanning the gap. This CDR3 has 15 amino acids. The CDR3 nucleotides are TGTGCCAGCAGTTACGAGCGCACTAGCTCCTACGAGCAGTACTTC. It specifies CASSYERTSSYEQYF.

The V gene is TRBV7-6, the J gene TRBJ2-2; D remains ambiguous. The CDR3 runs 16 residues. The V end lost 5 bases, the J end lost 2 bases, and 15 bases lay between the germline ends. Germline V lookup: CDR1 SGHVS, CDR2 FNYEAQ. This chain's CDR3 is CASSPSPGLNTGELFF. CDR3 sequence (DNA): TGTGCCAGCAGCCCTTCCCCCGGGCTAAACACCGGGGAGCTGTTTTTT.

This clonotype was counted only a few times. The genes are TRBV20-1 and TRBJ2-5; perhaps TRBD2 as D (6 bases). The J call may be wrong; the DNA end is better matched by TRBJ2-7. Germline V gives CDR1 DFQATT, CDR2 SNEGSKA (reference sequence). There are 12 residues in the CDR3. CDR3 nucleotide sequence: TGCAGTGCTCCCTTGGTAGCGGCCGAGCAGTACTTC. The encoded protein is CSAPLVAAEQYF.

V usage is TRBV7-2 and J usage is TRBJ1-2, with no clear D. CDR3 length equals 14 residues. In germline, CDR1 is SGHTA, CDR2 FQGNSA. Between the trimmed V and J ends, which lost 3 bases and 3 bases, there was a span of 11 bases. The CDR3 nucleotides are TGTGCCAGCAGCTTCCAAAATGGGGACTATGGCTACACCTTC. Amino acids: CASSFQNGDYGYTF.

Regarding this clonotype: A read error may explain this, as a much larger clone is one base away. This chain links TRBV4-2 with TRBJ2-1, with unresolved D. Trimming removed 0 bases from V and 7 bases from J, with 7 bases in between. The CDR3 is 13 residues long. Germline CDR1 is LGHNA and CDR2 is YNFKEQ. CDR3 loop: CASSQDQRNEQFF. In DNA, the CDR3 is TGTGCCAGCAGCCAAGATCAAAGAAATGAGCAGTTCTTC.

The J gene is TRBJ1-2, the V gene TRBV7-2; 7 bases match TRBD1. The CDR3 length is 16 residues. V lost 5 bases and J lost 6; bases outside the gene matches: 15. Germline values: CDR1 SGHTA, CDR2 FQGNSA. CDR3 in amino acids: CASSPRPQGGSNGYTF. CDR3 in DNA: TGTGCCAGCAGCCCTAGACCTCAGGGGGGCTCCAATGGCTACACCTTC.

V and J are TRBV10-3 and TRBJ2-5; 8 bases match TRBD2. In germline, CDR1 is ENHRY, CDR2 SYGVKD. The CDR3 sequence is 17 residues long. Trimming removed 2 bases from V and 5 bases from J; junction bases left unmatched: 13. The CDR3 sequence is CAISERRAGEGSETQYF. DNA for the CDR3: TGTGCCATCAGTGAGCGAAGAGCGGGAGAGGGTTCGGAGACCCAGTACTTC.

This clonotype has more than one count but fewer than ten. The chain recombines TRBV20-1 with TRBJ2-7, with 7 bases that match TRBD1. V dropped 6 bases and J dropped 0; count of bases not matched to a gene: 8. Germline CDR1 is DFQATT and CDR2 is SNEGSKA (reference sequence). This CDR3 comprises 14 residues. The CDR3 reads CSAADRRSSYEQYF. In DNA, the CDR3 is TGCAGTGCAGCGGACAGGAGAAGCTCCTACGAGCAGTACTTC.

This clonotype was picked up a small number of times. CDR3 DNA sequence: TGTGCCAGCAGCTTAGCGCTCAGGGGTGAATCACCCCTCCACTTT. This encodes CASSLALRGESPLHF. This rearrangement joins TRBV7-2 to TRBJ1-6; a weak D match, TRBD1 (6 bases). The CDR3 length is 15 residues. Deletions cut 0 bases from V and 10 bases from J, with 13 bases between. CDR1 is SGHTA and CDR2 is FQGNSA in the germline V gene.

The rearrangement links TRBV7-9 to TRBJ2-1; TRBD2 matches at 14 bases. The CDR3 length is 20 residues. Germline V gene lookup returns CDR1 SEHNR and CDR2 FQNEAQ (reference sequence). The V and J ends lost 4 bases and 9 bases, in that order; junction bases with no gene match: 20. The CDR3 DNA reads TGTGCCAGCAGCTCAACAAATAAATTCACCGGGACTAGCGGGAGCACTGAGCAGTTCTTC. This translates into CASSSTNKFTGTSGSTEQFF.

Turning to this clonotype: Since the CDR3 does not end with the conserved phenylalanine or tryptophan, this likely comes from a read error. CDR3 protein: CASSVDTGRQETQYL. The CDR3 DNA reads as TGTGCCAGCAGCGTAGATACAGGGCGACAAGAGACCCAGTACTTA. The chain joins TRBV9 to TRBJ2-5, with TRBD1 as a possible D gene (6 bases). Germline-derived CDR1 and CDR2 are SGDLS and YYNGEE. The V end lost 0 bases, the J end lost 2 bases, and 11 bases lay between the germline ends. The CDR3 is made up of 15 amino acids.

On this clonotype itself: The missing conserved phenylalanine or tryptophan at the end of this CDR3 makes a read error likely. The chain uses TRBV12-3 or TRBV12-4 and TRBJ2-5; TRBD1 is a possible D gene (5 bases). Gene TRBJ2-7 matches the end of the DNA better, so the J call may be wrong. This CDR3 region has 13 residues. CDR3 sequence (DNA): TGTGCCAGCAGTTTGGGGCAGGGCTACGAGCAGTACTCC. Amino acid sequence: CASSLGQGYEQYS.

With regard to this clonotype: Just one base apart from a much larger clone, this may be a read error. J is TRBJ2-7 and V is TRBV7-9; D is possibly TRBD2 (5 bases). The V end lost 3 bases, the J end lost 12 bases, and 24 bases lay between the germline ends. CDR1 SEHNR and CDR2 FQNEAQ come from the germline V gene (reference sequence). The CDR3 has 15 amino acids. CDR3 amino acids: CASSFPELEEETPYF. Written as DNA, the CDR3 is TGTGCCAGCAGCTTCCCGGAGTTAGAGGAGGAGACCCCGTACTTC.

Many counts were recorded for this clonotype. The chain joins TRBV12-3 or TRBV12-4 to TRBJ1-2; D gene ambiguous. The CDR3 consists of 15 residues. With 5 bases removed from V and 4 bases from J, the gap between germline ends came to 17 bases. CDR3 nucleotides: TGTGCCAGCAGTACCACAGCAAGCGCCTCCTATGGCTACACCTTC. This gives the protein CASSTTASASYGYTF.

The chain is built from TRBV20-1 and TRBJ1-4; perhaps TRBD1 as D (6 bases). The CDR3 length is 13 residues. Trimming left V 5 bases short and J 6 bases short, with 13 bases between. Germline V gene sequence: CDR1 DFQATT, CDR2 SNEGSKA (reference sequence). The CDR3 DNA sequence: TGCAGTGCTCGCAGGGGAGAGGATGAAAAACTGTTTTTT. Protein sequence: CSARRGEDEKLFF.

In its sample, this clonotype was seen a few times. V is TRBV7-2 and J is TRBJ1-2; TRBD1 aligns across 7 bases. The germline V gene has CDR1 SGHTA and CDR2 FQGNSA. The V gene end was trimmed by 1 base and the J gene end by 7 bases; junction bases not matched to a gene: 6. The CDR3 length is 14 residues. CDR3 in DNA: TGTGCCAGCAGCTTAGGAGGGGGCGCGGTTGGCTACACCTTC. Residues: CASSLGGGAVGYTF.